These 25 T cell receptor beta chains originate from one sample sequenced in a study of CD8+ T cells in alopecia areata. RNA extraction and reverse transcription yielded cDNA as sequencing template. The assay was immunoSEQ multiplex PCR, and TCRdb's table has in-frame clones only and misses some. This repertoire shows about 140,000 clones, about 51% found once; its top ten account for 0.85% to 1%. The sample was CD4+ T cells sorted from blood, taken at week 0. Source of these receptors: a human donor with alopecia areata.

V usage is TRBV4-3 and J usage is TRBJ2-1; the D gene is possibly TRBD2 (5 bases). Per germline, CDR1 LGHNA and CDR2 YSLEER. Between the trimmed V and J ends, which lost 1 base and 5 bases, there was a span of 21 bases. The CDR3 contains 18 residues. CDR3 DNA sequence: TGCGCCAGCAGCCAAGTCCCCATTGGGCGGGCCATGAACAATGAGCAGTTCTTC. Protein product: CASSQVPIGRAMNNEQFF.

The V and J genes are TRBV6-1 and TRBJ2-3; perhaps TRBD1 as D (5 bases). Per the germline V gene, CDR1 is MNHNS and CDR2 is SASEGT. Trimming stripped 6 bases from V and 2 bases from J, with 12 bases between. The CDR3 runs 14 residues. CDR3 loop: CASSLDSNTDTQYF. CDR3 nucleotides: TGTGCCAGCAGCCTCGACAGCAACACAGATACGCAGTATTTT.

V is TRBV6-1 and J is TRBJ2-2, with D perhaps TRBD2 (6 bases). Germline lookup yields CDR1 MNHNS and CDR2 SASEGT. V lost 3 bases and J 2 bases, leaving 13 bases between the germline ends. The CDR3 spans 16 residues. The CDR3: CASSDTGVTNTGELFF. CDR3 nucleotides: TGTGCCAGCAGTGACACGGGGGTAACCAACACCGGGGAGCTGTTTTTT.

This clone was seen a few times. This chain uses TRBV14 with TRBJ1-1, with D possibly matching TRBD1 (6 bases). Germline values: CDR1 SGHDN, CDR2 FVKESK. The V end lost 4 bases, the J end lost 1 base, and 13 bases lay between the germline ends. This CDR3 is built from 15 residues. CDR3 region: CASSPTDRSNTEAFF. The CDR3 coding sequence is TGTGCCAGCAGCCCCACGGACAGATCGAACACTGAAGCTTTCTTT.

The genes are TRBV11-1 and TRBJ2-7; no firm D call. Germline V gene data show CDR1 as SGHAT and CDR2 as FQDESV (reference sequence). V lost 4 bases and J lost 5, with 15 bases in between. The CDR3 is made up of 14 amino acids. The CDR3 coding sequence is TGTGCCAGCAGCTCCAGTGGCTTTTTCGACGAGCAGTACTTC. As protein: CASSSSGFFDEQYF. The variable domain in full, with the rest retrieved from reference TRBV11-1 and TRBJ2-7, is EAEVAQSPRYKITEKSQAVAFWCDPISGHATLYWYRQILGQGPELLVQFQDESVVDDSQLPKDRFSAERLKGVDSTLKIQPAELGDSAMYLCASSSSGFFDEQYFGPGTRLTVT.

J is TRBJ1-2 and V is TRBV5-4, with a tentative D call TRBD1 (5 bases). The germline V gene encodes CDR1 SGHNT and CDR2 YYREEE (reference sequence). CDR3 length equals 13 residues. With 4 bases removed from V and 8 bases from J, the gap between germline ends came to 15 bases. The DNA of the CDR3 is TGTGCCAGCAGCAGAGCGCAGGGACCAGGCTACACCTTC. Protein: CASSRAQGPGYTF.

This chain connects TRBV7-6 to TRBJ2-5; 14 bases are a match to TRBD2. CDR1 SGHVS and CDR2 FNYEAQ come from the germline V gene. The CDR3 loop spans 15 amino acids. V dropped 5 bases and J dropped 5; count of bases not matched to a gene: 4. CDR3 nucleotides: TGTGCCAGCAGCGGGACTAGCGGGAGACTGGAGACCCAGTACTTC. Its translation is CASSGTSGRLETQYF.

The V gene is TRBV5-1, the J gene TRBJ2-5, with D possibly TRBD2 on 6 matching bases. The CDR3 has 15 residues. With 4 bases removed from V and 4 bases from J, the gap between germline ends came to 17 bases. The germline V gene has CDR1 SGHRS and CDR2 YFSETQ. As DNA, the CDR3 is TGCGCCAGCAGCCTAGGGGAGGCCCCAGGAGAGACCCAGTACTTC. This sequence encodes CASSLGEAPGETQYF.

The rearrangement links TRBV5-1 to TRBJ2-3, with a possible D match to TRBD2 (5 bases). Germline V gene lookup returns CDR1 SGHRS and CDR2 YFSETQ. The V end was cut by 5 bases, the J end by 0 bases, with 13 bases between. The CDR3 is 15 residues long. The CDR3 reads CASRENSVSTDTQYF. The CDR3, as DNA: TGCGCCAGCAGGGAGAATAGCGTGAGCACAGATACGCAGTATTTT.

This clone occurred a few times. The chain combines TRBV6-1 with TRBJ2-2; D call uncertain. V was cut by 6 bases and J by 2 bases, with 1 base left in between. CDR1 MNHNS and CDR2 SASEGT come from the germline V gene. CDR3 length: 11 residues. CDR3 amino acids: CASRNTGELFF. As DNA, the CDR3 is TGTGCCAGCAGAAACACCGGGGAGCTGTTTTTT.

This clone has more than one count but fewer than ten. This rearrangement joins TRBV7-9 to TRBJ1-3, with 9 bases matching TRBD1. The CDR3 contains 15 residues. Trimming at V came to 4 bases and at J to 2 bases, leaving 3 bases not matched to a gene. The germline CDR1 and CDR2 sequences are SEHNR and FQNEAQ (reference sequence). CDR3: CASSSRDRAGNTIYF. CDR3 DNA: TGTGCCAGCAGCTCCCGGGACAGGGCTGGAAACACCATATATTTT. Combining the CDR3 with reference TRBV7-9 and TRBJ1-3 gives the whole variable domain DTGVSQNPRHKITKRGQNVTFRCDPISEHNRLYWYRQTLGQGPEFLTYFQNEAQLEKSRLLSDRFSAERPKGSFSTLEIQRTEQGDSAMYLCASSSRDRAGNTIYFGEGSWLTVV.

The CDR3 here is CASSQGQGSLETQYF. CDR3 sequence (DNA): TGCGCCAGCAGCCAGGGACAGGGTAGTTTGGAGACCCAGTACTTC. This rearrangement joins TRBV4-1 to TRBJ2-5, with 9 bases lining up with TRBD1. There are 15 residues in the CDR3. V trimming: 3 bases; J trimming: 5 bases; junction bases outside the gene matches: 7. From germline, CDR1 is MGHRA and CDR2 YSYEKL.

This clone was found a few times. This chain's CDR3 is CASSFGGNSYNEQFF. The CDR3 DNA follows: TGCGCCAGCAGCTTTGGGGGGAACTCCTACAATGAGCAGTTCTTC. The chain recombines TRBV5-1 with TRBJ2-1; tentative D call: TRBD2 (6 bases). Germline CDR1 SGHRS, CDR2 YFSETQ. The CDR3 loop spans 15 amino acids. Trimming removed 2 bases from V and 0 bases from J, with 9 bases in between.

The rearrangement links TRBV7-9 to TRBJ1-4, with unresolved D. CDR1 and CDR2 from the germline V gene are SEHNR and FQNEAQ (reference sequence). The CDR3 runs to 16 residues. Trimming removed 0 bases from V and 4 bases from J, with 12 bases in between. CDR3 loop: CASSLAGSAGNEKLFF. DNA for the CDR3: TGTGCCAGCAGCTTAGCTGGGTCGGCCGGTAATGAAAAACTGTTTTTT.

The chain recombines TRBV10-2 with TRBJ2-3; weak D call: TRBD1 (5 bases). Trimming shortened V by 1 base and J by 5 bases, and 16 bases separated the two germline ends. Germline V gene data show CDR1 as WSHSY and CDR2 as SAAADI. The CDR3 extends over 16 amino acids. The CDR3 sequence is CASSELRGASRDTQYF. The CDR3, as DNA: TGCGCCAGCAGTGAGTTAAGGGGCGCTTCACGAGATACGCAGTATTTT.

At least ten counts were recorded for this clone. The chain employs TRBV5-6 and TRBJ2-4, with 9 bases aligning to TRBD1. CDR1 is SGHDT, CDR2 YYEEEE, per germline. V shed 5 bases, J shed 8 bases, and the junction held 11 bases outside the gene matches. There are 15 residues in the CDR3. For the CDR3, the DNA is TGTGCCAGCAGTTACAGGGGGCTGGTTACGGACATTCAGTACTTC. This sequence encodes CASSYRGLVTDIQYF.

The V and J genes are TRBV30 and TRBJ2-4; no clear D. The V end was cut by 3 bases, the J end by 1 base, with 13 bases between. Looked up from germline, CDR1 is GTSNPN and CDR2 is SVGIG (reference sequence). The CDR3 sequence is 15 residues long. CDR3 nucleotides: TGTGCCTGGAGCCGGCCCGAAGGGGCCAAAAACATTCAGTACTTC. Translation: CAWSRPEGAKNIQYF.

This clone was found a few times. This CDR3 reads CACRGWFGYTF. CDR3 in DNA: TGTGCCTGCAGGGGGTGGTTTGGCTACACCTTC. This sequence joins TRBV30 and TRBJ1-2, with 7 bases identical to TRBD1. After removal of 6 bases from V and 7 bases from J, the junction contained 5 bases not matched to a gene. The CDR3 runs to 11 residues. Germline CDR1 and CDR2: GTSNPN and SVGIG (reference sequence).

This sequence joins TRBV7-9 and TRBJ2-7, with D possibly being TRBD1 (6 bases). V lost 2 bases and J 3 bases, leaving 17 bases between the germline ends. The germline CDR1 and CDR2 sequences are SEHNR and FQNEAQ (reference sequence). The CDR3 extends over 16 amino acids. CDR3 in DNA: TGTGCCAGCAGCTTAACTTCTGATGACAGGTTCTACGAGCAGTACTTC. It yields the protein CASSLTSDDRFYEQYF.

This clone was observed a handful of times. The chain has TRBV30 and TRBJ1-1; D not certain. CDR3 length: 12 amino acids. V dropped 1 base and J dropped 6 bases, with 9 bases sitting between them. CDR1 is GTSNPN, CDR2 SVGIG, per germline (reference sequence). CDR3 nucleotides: TGTGCCTGGAGTGCCCTCGGGGCTGAAGCTTTCTTT. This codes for CAWSALGAEAFF.

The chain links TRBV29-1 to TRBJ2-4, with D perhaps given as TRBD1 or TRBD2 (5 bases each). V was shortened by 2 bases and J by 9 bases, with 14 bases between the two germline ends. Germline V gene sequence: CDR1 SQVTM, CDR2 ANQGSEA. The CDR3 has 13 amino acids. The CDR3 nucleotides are TGCAGCGTTGAACTGAGGGGATGGGGCATTCAGTACTTC. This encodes CSVELRGWGIQYF.

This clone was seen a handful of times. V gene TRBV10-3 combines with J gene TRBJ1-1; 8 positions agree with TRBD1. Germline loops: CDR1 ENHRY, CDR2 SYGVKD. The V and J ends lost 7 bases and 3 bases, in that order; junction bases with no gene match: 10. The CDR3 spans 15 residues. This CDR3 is CAITDRDRGYTEAFF. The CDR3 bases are TGTGCCATCACTGACCGTGACAGGGGATACACTGAAGCTTTCTTT.

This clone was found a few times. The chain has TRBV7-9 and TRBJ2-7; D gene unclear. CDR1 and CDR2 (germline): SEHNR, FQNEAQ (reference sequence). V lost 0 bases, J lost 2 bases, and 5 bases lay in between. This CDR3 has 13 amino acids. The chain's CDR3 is CASSLALPYEQYF. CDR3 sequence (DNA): TGTGCCAGCAGCTTAGCGCTCCCCTACGAGCAGTACTTC.

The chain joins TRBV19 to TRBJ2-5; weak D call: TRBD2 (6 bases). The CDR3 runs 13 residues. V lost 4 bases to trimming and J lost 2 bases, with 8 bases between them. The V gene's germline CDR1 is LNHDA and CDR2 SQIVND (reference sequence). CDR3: CASSRGTQETQYF. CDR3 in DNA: TGTGCCAGTAGTAGGGGGACTCAAGAGACCCAGTACTTC.

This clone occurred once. This CDR3 is CASSRFSGSGSYEQYF. In DNA form, the CDR3 reads TGCGCCAGCAGCCGATTTAGCGGGAGTGGGTCCTACGAGCAGTACTTC. The chain recombines TRBV5-1 with TRBJ2-7, with 9 positions matching TRBD2. Germline-derived CDR1 and CDR2 are SGHRS and YFSETQ. This CDR3 is 16 amino acids long. V gave up 4 bases and J gave up 1 base; unmatched junction bases: 9.